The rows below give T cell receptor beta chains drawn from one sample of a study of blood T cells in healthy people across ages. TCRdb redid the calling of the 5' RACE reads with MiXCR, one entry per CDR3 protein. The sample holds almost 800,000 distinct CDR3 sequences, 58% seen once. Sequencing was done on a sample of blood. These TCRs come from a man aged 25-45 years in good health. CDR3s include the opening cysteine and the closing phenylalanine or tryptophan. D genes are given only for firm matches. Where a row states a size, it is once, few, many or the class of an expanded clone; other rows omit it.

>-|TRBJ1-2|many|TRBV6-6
TGTGCCAGCAGTCCCGGACATACCGTTAGAAACTATGGCTACACCTTC
CASSPGHTVRNYGYTF
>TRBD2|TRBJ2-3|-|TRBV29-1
TGCAGCGGTACTAGCGGGAGCACAGATACGCAGTATTTT
CSGTSGSTDTQYF
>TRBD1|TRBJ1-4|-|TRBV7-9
TGTGCCAGCAGCTTACAGGGGGTCGGAGTTGATAATGAAAAACTGTTTTTT
CASSLQGVGVDNEKLFF
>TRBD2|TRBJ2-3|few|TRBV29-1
TGCAGCGTTGTCCTAGCGGGGGGGCTAGAAGATACGCAGTATTTT
CSVVLAGGLEDTQYF
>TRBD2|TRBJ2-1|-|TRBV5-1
TGCGCCAGCAGCTCCGCGGGGGTGGCCTACAATGAGCAGTTCTTC
CASSSAGVAYNEQFF
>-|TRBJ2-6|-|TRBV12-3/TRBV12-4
TGTGCCAGCGGGTCCCTCTCTGGGGCCAACGTCCTGACTTTC
CASGSLSGANVLTF
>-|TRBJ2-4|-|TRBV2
TGTGCCAGCAGCTTGGACACAAACATTCAGTACTTC
CASSLDTNIQYF
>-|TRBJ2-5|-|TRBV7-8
TGTGCCAGCAGCCCGACCACAGGGTACGATGAGCAGTACTTC
CASSPTTGYDEQYF
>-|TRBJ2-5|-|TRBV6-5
TGTGCCAGCAGTTTTATTGGCGGGACCCAGTACTTC
CASSFIGGTQYF
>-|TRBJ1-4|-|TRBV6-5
TGTGCCAGCAGCATAGGCGGGTATAATGAAAAACTGTTTTTT
CASSIGGYNEKLFF
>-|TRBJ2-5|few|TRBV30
TGTGCCTGGAGTGTACTTCTGGCGGAGACCCAGTACTTC
CAWSVLLAETQYF
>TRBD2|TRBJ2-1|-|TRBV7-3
TGTGCCAGCAGCTTTGCCCCGGGACTAGCGGGAGTAAATGAGCAGTTCTTC
CASSFAPGLAGVNEQFF
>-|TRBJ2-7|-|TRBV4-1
TGCGCCAGCAGCCAAGGAAGAGGGTTGCGGGAGCAGTACTTC
CASSQGRGLREQYF
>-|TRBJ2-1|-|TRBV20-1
TGCAGTGCTAGACAGCTATACAATGAGCAGTTCTTC
CSARQLYNEQFF
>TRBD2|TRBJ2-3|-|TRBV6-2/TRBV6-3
TGTGCCAGCAATAGCGGGAGTCCCCCAGATACGCAGTATTTT
CASNSGSPPDTQYF
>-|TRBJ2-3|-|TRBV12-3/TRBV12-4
TGTGCCAGCAGTTTAATTCGGACAGATACGCAGTATTTT
CASSLIRTDTQYF
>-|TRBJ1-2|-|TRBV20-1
TGCAGTGCTAGAGAGAGGGGGGAATTCTACACCTTC
CSARERGEFYTF
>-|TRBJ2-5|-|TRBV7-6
TGTGCCAGCCAACAGACAGTTCAAGAGACCCAGTACTTC
CASQQTVQETQYF
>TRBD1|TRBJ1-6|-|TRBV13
TGTGCCAGCAGCTACGGGACAGGGAGGGAAAATTCACCCCTCCACTTT
CASSYGTGRENSPLHF
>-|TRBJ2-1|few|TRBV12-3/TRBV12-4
TGTGCCAGCAGTTTCCGGGACGGAGCCTACAATGAGCAGTTCTTC
CASSFRDGAYNEQFF
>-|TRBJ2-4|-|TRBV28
TGTGCCAGCAGGCCCGGGGAGGCGGCCAAAAACATTCAGTACTTC
CASRPGEAAKNIQYF
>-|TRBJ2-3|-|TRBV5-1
TGCGCCAGCAGCGGGGGCGGGAGCACAGATACGCAGTATTTT
CASSGGGSTDTQYF
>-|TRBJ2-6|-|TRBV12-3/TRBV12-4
TGTGCCAGCTCCCCCGATCGGGGGCGCTTAGGGGCCAACGTCCTGACTTTC
CASSPDRGRLGANVLTF
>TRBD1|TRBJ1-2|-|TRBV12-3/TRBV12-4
TGTGCCAGCAGTTTAAGGGGACGAGACAGGGTTTGGGGAACGGGCGGCTACACCTTC
CASSLRGRDRVWGTGGYTF
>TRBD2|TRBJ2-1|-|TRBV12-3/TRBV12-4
TGTGCCAGCAGTTCCCCGGGACTAGTTGTGGAGACCCAGTTCTTC
CASSSPGLVVETQFF
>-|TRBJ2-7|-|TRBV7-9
TGTGCCAGCAGTCCCCCAACAGGGTACCACGAGCAGTACTTC
CASSPPTGYHEQYF
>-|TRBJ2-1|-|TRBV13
TGTGCCAGCAGCTTAGGGCGGAAGGGTCGGCAGTTCTTC
CASSLGRKGRQFF
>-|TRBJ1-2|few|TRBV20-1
TGCAGTGCTAGACTTGAGGGACGGACTAACTATGGCTACACCTTC
CSARLEGRTNYGYTF
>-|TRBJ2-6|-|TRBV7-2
TGTGCCAGCAGCTCCCGGACCTTATCTCACTCTAGGGCCAACGTCCTGACTTTC
CASSSRTLSHSRANVLTF
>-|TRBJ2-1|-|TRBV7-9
TGTGCCTTCGGAACCGCTTCCTACAATGAGCAGTTCTTC
CAFGTASYNEQFF
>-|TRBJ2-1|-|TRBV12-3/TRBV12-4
TGTGCCAGCAAAGATGGAGGGGAGTACAATGAGCAGTTCTTC
CASKDGGEYNEQFF